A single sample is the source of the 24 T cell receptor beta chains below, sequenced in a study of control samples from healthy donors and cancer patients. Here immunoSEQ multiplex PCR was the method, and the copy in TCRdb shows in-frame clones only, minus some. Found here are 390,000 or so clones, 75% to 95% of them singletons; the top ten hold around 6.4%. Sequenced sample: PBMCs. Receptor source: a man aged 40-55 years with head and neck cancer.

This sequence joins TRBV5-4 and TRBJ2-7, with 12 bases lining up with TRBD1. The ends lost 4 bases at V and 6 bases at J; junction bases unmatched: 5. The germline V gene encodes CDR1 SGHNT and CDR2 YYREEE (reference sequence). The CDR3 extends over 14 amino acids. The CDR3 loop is CASSEAGQGAEQYF. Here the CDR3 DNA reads TGTGCCAGCAGCGAAGCGGGACAGGGGGCCGAGCAGTACTTC.

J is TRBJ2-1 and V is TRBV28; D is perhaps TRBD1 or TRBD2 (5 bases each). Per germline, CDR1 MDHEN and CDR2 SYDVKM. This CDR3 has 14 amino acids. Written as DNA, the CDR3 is TGTGCGACACAAGGGGACCTCTCCTACAATGAGCAGTTCTTC. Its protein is CATQGDLSYNEQFF.

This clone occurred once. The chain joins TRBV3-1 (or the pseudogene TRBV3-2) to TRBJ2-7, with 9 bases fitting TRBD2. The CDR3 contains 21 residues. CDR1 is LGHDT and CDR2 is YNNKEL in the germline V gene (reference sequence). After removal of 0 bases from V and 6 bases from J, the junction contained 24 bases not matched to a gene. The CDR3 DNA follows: TGTGCCAGCAGCCAAGAGAGAGGGGCCTCGGGTAGGCGGGGGGGCCCGGGCGAGCAGTACTTC. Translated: CASSQERGASGRRGGPGEQYF.

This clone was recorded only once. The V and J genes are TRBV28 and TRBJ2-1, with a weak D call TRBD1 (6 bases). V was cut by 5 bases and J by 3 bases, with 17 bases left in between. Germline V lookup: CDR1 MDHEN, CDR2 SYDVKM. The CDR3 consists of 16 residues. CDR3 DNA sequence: TGTGCCAGCAGTACGAAGGACAGATCCCACTACAATGAGCAGTTCTTC. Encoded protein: CASSTKDRSHYNEQFF.

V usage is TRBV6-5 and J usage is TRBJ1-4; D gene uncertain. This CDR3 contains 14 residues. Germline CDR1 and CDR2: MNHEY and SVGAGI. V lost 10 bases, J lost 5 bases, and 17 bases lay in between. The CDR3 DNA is TGTGCCACCAAGGGCCCGACTTACAATGAAAAACTGTTTTTT. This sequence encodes CATKGPTYNEKLFF.

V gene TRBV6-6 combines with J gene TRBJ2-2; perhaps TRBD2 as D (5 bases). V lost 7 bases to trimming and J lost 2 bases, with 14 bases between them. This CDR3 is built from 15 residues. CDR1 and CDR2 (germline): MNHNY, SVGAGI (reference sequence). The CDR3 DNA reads TGTGCCAGCACCAGCGGCGGAGGTAACACCGGGGAGCTGTTTTTT. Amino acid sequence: CASTSGGGNTGELFF.

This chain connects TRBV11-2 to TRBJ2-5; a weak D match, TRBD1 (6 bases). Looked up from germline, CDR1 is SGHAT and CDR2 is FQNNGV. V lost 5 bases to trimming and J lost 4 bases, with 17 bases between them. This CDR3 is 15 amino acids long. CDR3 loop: CASSDRQAGGETQYF. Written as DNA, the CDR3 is TGTGCCAGCAGCGACCGACAGGCTGGGGGAGAGACCCAGTACTTC.

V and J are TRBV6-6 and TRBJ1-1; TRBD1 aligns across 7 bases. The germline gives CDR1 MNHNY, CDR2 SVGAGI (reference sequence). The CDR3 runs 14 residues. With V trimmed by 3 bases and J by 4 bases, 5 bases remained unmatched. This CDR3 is CASSYGQDFTEAFF. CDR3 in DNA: TGTGCCAGCAGTTATGGACAGGACTTCACTGAAGCTTTCTTT.

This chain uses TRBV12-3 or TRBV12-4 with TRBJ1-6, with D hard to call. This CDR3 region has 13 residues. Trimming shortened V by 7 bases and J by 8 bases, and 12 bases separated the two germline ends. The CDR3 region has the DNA TGTGCCAGCAATCCCGTCCCGGATTCACCCCTCCACTTT. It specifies CASNPVPDSPLHF.

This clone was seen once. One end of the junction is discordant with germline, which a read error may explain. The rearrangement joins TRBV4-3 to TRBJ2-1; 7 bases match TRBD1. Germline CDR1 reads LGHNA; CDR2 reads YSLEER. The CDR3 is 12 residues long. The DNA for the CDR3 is TGCGCCAGCAGCCTGTCACAGGGGAAATTGCTCTTC. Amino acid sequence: CASSLSQGKLLF.

The CDR3 is CASSYSRTATYGYTF. As DNA, the CDR3 is TGTGCCAGCAGTTACTCCCGGACAGCGACCTATGGCTACACCTTC. The J gene is TRBJ1-2, the V gene TRBV6-5; tentative D call: TRBD1 (6 bases). The CDR3 loop spans 15 amino acids. The germline CDR1 and CDR2 sequences are MNHEY and SVGAGI. The ends were cut back, 0 bases at V and 4 bases at J, with 12 bases in the middle.

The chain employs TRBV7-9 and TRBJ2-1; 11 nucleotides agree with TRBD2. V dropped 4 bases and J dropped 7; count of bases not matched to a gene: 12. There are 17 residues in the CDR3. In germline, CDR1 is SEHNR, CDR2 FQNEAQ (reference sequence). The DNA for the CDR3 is TGTGCCAGCAGCTCCACCCCTATAGCGGGAGGGCCGAATGAGCAGTTCTTC. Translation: CASSSTPIAGGPNEQFF. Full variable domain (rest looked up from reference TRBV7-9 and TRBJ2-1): DTGVSQNPRHKITKRGQNVTFRCDPISEHNRLYWYRQTLGQGPEFLTYFQNEAQLEKSRLLSDRFSAERPKGSFSTLEIQRTEQGDSAMYLCASSSTPIAGGPNEQFFGPGTRLTVL.

The CDR3 spells CASSLTDRDRGLYMNTEAFF. For the CDR3, the DNA is TGTGCCAGCAGCCTTACGGACCGGGACAGGGGATTATACATGAACACTGAAGCTTTCTTT. V and J are TRBV9 and TRBJ1-1; 10 nucleotides line up with TRBD1. The CDR3 has 20 residues. Germline loops: CDR1 SGDLS, CDR2 YYNGEE. V dropped 4 bases and J dropped 0; count of bases not matched to a gene: 18. The entire variable domain, with the rest obtained from reference TRBV9 and TRBJ1-1, is as follows: DSGVTQTPKHLITATGQRVTLRCSPRSGDLSVYWYQQSLDQGLQFLIQYYNGEERAKGNILERFSAQQFPDLHSELNLSSLELGDSALYFCASSLTDRDRGLYMNTEAFFGQGTRLTVV.

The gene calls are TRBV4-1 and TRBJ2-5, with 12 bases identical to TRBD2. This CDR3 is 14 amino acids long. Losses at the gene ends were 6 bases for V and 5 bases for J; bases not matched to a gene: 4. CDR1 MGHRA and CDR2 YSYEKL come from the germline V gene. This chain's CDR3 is CASRLAGGRETQYF. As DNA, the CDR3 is TGCGCCAGCAGGCTAGCGGGGGGGCGGGAGACCCAGTACTTC.

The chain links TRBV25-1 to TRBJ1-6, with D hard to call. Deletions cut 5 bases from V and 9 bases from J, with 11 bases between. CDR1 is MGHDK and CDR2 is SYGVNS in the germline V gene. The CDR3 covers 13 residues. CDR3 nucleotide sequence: TGTGCCAGCAGTCTAATGACAATTTCACCCCTCCACTTT. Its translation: CASSLMTISPLHF.

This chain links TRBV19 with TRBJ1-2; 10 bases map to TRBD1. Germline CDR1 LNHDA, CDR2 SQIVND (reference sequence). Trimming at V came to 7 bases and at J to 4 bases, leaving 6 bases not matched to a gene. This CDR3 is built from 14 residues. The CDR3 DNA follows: TGTGCCAGTATTCCGGGACAGGGGAGCTATGGCTACACCTTC. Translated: CASIPGQGSYGYTF.

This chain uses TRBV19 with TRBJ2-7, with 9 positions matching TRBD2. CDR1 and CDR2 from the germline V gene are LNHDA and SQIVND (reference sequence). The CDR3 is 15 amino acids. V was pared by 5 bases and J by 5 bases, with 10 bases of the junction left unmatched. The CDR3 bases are TGTGCCAGTAGTCCTCTTAGCGGGAGCCCCCACGAGCAGTACTTC. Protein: CASSPLSGSPHEQYF.

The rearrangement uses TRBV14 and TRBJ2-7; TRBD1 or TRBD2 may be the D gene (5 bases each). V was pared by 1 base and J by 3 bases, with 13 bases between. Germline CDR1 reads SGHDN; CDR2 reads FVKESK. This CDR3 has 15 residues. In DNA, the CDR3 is TGTGCCAGCAGCCAAGGAGGGGCCATTTACTACGAGCAGTACTTC. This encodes CASSQGGAIYYEQYF.

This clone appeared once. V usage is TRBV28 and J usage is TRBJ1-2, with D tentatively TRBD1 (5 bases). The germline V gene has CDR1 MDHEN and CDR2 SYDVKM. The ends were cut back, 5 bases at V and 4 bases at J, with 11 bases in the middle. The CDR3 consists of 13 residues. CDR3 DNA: TGTGCCAGCAGTGTCAGGGTTTCCTATGGCTACACCTTC. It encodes CASSVRVSYGYTF.

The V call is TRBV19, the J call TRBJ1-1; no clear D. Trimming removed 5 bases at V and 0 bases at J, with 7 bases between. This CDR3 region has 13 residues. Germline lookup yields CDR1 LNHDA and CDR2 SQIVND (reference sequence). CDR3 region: CASSQTVNTEAFF. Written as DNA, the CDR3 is TGTGCCAGTAGTCAAACAGTGAACACTGAAGCTTTCTTT.

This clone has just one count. CDR3 loop: CASTLIGGGGTEAFF. For the CDR3, the DNA is TGTGCCAGCACACTGATCGGGGGCGGAGGGACTGAAGCTTTCTTT. J is TRBJ1-1 and V is TRBV7-6; the D gene is possibly TRBD1 (6 bases). Trimming left V 7 bases short and J 5 bases short, with 20 bases between. CDR1 and CDR2 from the germline V gene are SGHVS and FNYEAQ. The CDR3 loop spans 15 amino acids. Based on the CDR3 plus reference TRBV7-6 and TRBJ1-1, the full variable domain is GAGVSQSPRYKVTKRGQDVALRCDPISGHVSLYWYRQALGQGPEFLTYFNYEAQQDKSGLPNDRFSAERPEGSISTLTIQRTEQRDSAMYRCASTLIGGGGTEAFFGQGTRLTVV.

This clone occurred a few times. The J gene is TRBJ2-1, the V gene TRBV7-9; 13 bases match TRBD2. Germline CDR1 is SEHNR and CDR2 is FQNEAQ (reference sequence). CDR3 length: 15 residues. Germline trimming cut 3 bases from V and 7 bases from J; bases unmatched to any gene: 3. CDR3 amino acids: CASSFGTSGKNEQFF. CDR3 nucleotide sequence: TGTGCCAGCAGCTTTGGGACTAGCGGGAAGAATGAGCAGTTCTTC.

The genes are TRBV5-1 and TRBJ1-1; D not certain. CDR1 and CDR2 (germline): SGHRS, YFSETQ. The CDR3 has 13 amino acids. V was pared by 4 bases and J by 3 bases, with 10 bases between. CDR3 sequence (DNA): TGCGCCAGCAGCGCCACAGAGTACACTGAAGCTTTCTTT. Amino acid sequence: CASSATEYTEAFF. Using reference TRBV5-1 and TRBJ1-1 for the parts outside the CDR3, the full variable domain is KAGVTQTPRYLIKTRGQQVTLSCSPISGHRSVSWYQQTPGQGLQFLFEYFSETQRNKGNFPGRFSGRQFSNSRSEMNVSTLELGDSALYLCASSATEYTEAFFGQGTRLTVV.

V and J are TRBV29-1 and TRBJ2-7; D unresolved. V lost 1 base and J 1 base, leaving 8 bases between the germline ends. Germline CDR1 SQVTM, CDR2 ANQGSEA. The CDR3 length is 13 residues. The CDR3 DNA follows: TGCAGCGTTGAAGGGCTTGAGTCCTACGAGCAGTACTTC. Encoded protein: CSVEGLESYEQYF.